The rows below give T cell receptor beta chains drawn from one sample of a study of control samples from healthy donors and cancer patients. The protocol was immunoSEQ multiplex PCR, while the TCRdb copy is restricted to in-frame clones and leaves out a portion. The data show 150,000 to 200,000 clones, around 94% seen once. Sequences were obtained from blood. The receptor set was obtained from a man aged 25 to 45 in good health. CDR3s include the opening cysteine and the closing phenylalanine or tryptophan. Each record gives: clone size, D gene, J gene, V gene, CDR3 DNA, CDR3 protein. The D gene is left open where the match is weak. The size of a clone is reported for some rows only, either as once, few or many, or as a class for expanded clones.

size: -; D: TRBD1; J: TRBJ2-2; V: TRBV19; DNA: TGTGCCAGTACGGGAGGACAGGGGGCTGCCGGGGAGCTGTTTTTT; CDR3: CASTGGQGAAGELFF
size: -; D: TRBD1; J: TRBJ2-2; V: TRBV3-1/TRBV3-2; DNA: TGTGCCAGCAGCCTCCGACAGGGGAGGGGGGAGCTGTTTTTT; CDR3: CASSLRQGRGELFF
size: -; D: -; J: TRBJ2-7; V: TRBV7-2; DNA: TGTGCCAGCAGCCCGACTACAGGGCCCTACGAGCAGTACTTC; CDR3: CASSPTTGPYEQYF
size: -; D: -; J: TRBJ1-1; V: TRBV25-1; DNA: TGTGCCAGCAGGGTGGACACTGAAGCTTTCTTT; CDR3: CASRVDTEAFF
size: -; D: -; J: TRBJ2-7; V: TRBV30; DNA: TGTGCCTGGACCCCGAAGGGTTCCTACGAGCAGTACTTC; CDR3: CAWTPKGSYEQYF
size: few; D: TRBD1; J: TRBJ1-2; V: TRBV6-1; DNA: TGTGCCAGCAGTGAGACAGGGGGCATGGTGTATGGCTACACCTTC; CDR3: CASSETGGMVYGYTF
size: -; D: TRBD2; J: TRBJ2-7; V: TRBV7-9; DNA: TGTGCCAGCAGCCTTAGAAGACCCGGGAGGGCTAACGAGCAGTACTTC; CDR3: CASSLRRPGRANEQYF
size: -; D: -; J: TRBJ1-4; V: TRBV6-1; DNA: TGTGCCAGCAGTGAATCGGGTGTTCAGGCACAACTGTTTTTT; CDR3: CASSESGVQAQLFF
size: -; D: -; J: TRBJ2-7; V: TRBV10-3; DNA: TGTGCCATCAGTGATAGGGCAGGGAGGAACGAGCAGTACTTC; CDR3: CAISDRAGRNEQYF
size: -; D: -; J: TRBJ1-1; V: TRBV2; DNA: TGTGCCAGCAGTGAGGGGGTGAACACTGAAGCTTTCTTT; CDR3: CASSEGVNTEAFF
size: few; D: -; J: TRBJ2-1; V: TRBV7-9; DNA: TGTGCCAGCAGCCCCCTTGGGGCTGAGCAGTTCTTC; CDR3: CASSPLGAEQFF
size: -; D: -; J: TRBJ1-4; V: TRBV6-2/TRBV6-3; DNA: TGTGCCAGCAGCCAACTAGAATACCTTAATGAAAAACTGTTTTTT; CDR3: CASSQLEYLNEKLFF
size: -; D: -; J: TRBJ1-2; V: TRBV11-2; DNA: TGTGCCAGCAGCTTCGAGGGGCCTACCTATGGCTACACCTTC; CDR3: CASSFEGPTYGYTF
size: -; D: -; J: TRBJ2-7; V: TRBV27; DNA: TGTGCCAGCAGTCCTGACCCAAGCTACGAGCAGTACTTC; CDR3: CASSPDPSYEQYF
size: -; D: TRBD1; J: TRBJ1-1; V: TRBV11-3; DNA: TGTGCCAGCAGCTTGGGGTCTACAGGGGTCGGAAGGACTGAAGCTTTCTTT; CDR3: CASSLGSTGVGRTEAFF
size: -; D: -; J: TRBJ2-7; V: TRBV5-1; DNA: TGCGCCAGCAGCTTTCACCCCTTCGGCGAGCAGTACTTC; CDR3: CASSFHPFGEQYF
size: -; D: -; J: TRBJ2-3; V: TRBV7-2; DNA: TGTGCCAGCAGCTTAGGGGCAGATACGCAGTATTTT; CDR3: CASSLGADTQYF
size: -; D: -; J: TRBJ2-6; V: TRBV5-4; DNA: TGTGCCAGCAGCCTACAGGGAACTGGGGCCAACGTCCTGACTTTC; CDR3: CASSLQGTGANVLTF
size: -; D: -; J: TRBJ1-5; V: TRBV19; DNA: TGTGCCAGTACCAACGGGGGGGGTATCAATCAGCCCCAGCATTTT; CDR3: CASTNGGGINQPQHF
size: -; D: TRBD2; J: TRBJ2-1; V: TRBV5-6; DNA: TGTGCCAGCAGCTTACTGGGACTAGCGGGATTCAATGAGCAGTTCTTC; CDR3: CASSLLGLAGFNEQFF
size: -; D: TRBD2; J: TRBJ2-7; V: TRBV27; DNA: TGTGCCAGCAGCCCAGGACTAGCGGTTTACGAGCAGTACTTC; CDR3: CASSPGLAVYEQYF
size: -; D: -; J: TRBJ2-2; V: TRBV4-2; DNA: TGTGCCAGCAGCCTTCTGAAACAAGCAGGATATTTAACAGGCGAAAACACCGGGGAGCTGTTTTTT; CDR3: CASSLLKQAGYLTGENTGELFF
size: -; D: -; J: TRBJ1-1; V: TRBV5-1; DNA: TGCGCCAGCAGCTTGGGAGGACAGTTGGACACTGAAGCTTTCTTT; CDR3: CASSLGGQLDTEAFF
size: -; D: -; J: TRBJ1-4; V: TRBV3-1/TRBV3-2; DNA: TGTGCCAGCAGCCAAAGCGATTTTAATGAAAAACTGTTTTTT; CDR3: CASSQSDFNEKLFF
size: -; D: TRBD1; J: TRBJ1-2; V: TRBV30; DNA: TGTGCCTGGAGTTTCGGGGACAGCTTCTATGGCTACACCTTC; CDR3: CAWSFGDSFYGYTF
size: -; D: -; J: TRBJ1-5; V: TRBV28; DNA: TGTGCCAGCAGTTTAGTGGGGGAGATCCAGCCCCAGCATTTT; CDR3: CASSLVGEIQPQHF
size: -; D: TRBD1; J: TRBJ2-7; V: TRBV30; DNA: TGTGCCTGGAGTAGGGGGCCCCCCTACGAGCAGTACTTC; CDR3: CAWSRGPPYEQYF
size: -; D: -; J: TRBJ1-2; V: TRBV7-9; DNA: TGTGCCAGCAGCCTAAGACAGGCCCACGGGATATATGGCTACACCTTC; CDR3: CASSLRQAHGIYGYTF
size: -; D: -; J: TRBJ1-1; V: TRBV10-2; DNA: TGCGCCAGCAGCAGCGGAGACACTGAAGCTTTCTTT; CDR3: CASSSGDTEAFF
size: -; D: -; J: TRBJ1-4; V: TRBV28; DNA: TGTGCCAGCAGTTTACTGGGGGGTAATGAAAAACTGTTTTTT; CDR3: CASSLLGGNEKLFF
size: -; D: -; J: TRBJ1-1; V: TRBV29-1; DNA: TGCAGCGTTGTTTTGGGAAAGATGAACACTGAAGCTTTCTTT; CDR3: CSVVLGKMNTEAFF
size: -; D: TRBD1; J: TRBJ1-5; V: TRBV6-5; DNA: TGTGCCAGCAGTAACAGGGGGAATCAGCCCCAGCATTTT; CDR3: CASSNRGNQPQHF
size: -; D: -; J: TRBJ2-2; V: TRBV7-6; DNA: TGTGCCAGCAGCTTAAGAACGGGGGGACAGCACACCGGGGAGCTGTTTTTT; CDR3: CASSLRTGGQHTGELFF
size: -; D: -; J: TRBJ2-7; V: TRBV27; DNA: TGTGCCAGCAGTTCGGGACTGGTATTTTACGAGCAGTACTTC; CDR3: CASSSGLVFYEQYF
size: -; D: -; J: TRBJ2-2; V: TRBV15; DNA: TGTGCCACCAGCCCCAGAACAGGTCACACCGGGGAGCTGTTTTTT; CDR3: CATSPRTGHTGELFF
size: -; D: -; J: TRBJ1-2; V: TRBV6-4; DNA: TGTGCCAGCAGTGACCAGGGAGGGGGCTACACCTTC; CDR3: CASSDQGGGYTF
size: once; D: -; J: TRBJ2-1; V: TRBV5-4; DNA: TGTGCCAGCAGCTTGGATCGCGGGCTGGCCTACAATGAGCAGTTCTTC; CDR3: CASSLDRGLAYNEQFF
size: -; D: TRBD1; J: TRBJ1-2; V: TRBV2; DNA: TGTGCCAGCAGTGCCGGGGGACAGCTAAGTTACTATGGCTACACCTTC; CDR3: CASSAGGQLSYYGYTF
size: once; D: -; J: TRBJ2-3; V: TRBV19; DNA: TGTGCCAGTAGTATTTGGGCTGGGGGTGATACGCAGTATTTT; CDR3: CASSIWAGGDTQYF
size: -; D: TRBD1; J: TRBJ1-6; V: TRBV19; DNA: TGTGCCAGTAGTGGCTACAGGGGGGCCTATAATTCACCCCTCCACTTT; CDR3: CASSGYRGAYNSPLHF
size: -; D: TRBD1; J: TRBJ1-6; V: TRBV13; DNA: TGTGCCAGCAGCTTAAGACAGGGGGGTTCACCCCTCCACTTT; CDR3: CASSLRQGGSPLHF
size: once; D: -; J: TRBJ2-5; V: TRBV3-1/TRBV3-2; DNA: TGTGCCAGCAGCCAAGAGGGGCTAGCGATAGAGACCCAGTACTTC; CDR3: CASSQEGLAIETQYF
size: -; D: -; J: TRBJ2-7; V: TRBV7-6; DNA: TGTGCCAGCAGCTCAACCGACAGTCCCTACGAGCAGTACTTC; CDR3: CASSSTDSPYEQYF
size: once; D: -; J: TRBJ1-2; V: TRBV28; DNA: TGTGCTACAGATGACCGGTATGGGGGCTACACCTTC; CDR3: CATDDRYGGYTF
size: -; D: -; J: TRBJ1-2; V: TRBV10-2; DNA: TGCGCCAGCAGTGCCGGGCTCTATGGCTACACCTTC; CDR3: CASSAGLYGYTF
size: -; D: -; J: TRBJ2-7; V: TRBV11-2; DNA: TGTGCCAGCAGCTTAGTCACGGACGAGCAGTACTTC; CDR3: CASSLVTDEQYF
size: -; D: -; J: TRBJ1-2; V: TRBV11-2; DNA: TGTGCCAGCAGCTTTGGCGGGGGCTATGGCTACACCTTC; CDR3: CASSFGGGYGYTF
size: -; D: -; J: TRBJ1-5; V: TRBV28; DNA: TGTGCCAGCAGCCCCGATAGCAATCAGCCCCAGCATTTT; CDR3: CASSPDSNQPQHF